What follows is one T cell receptor (beta chain) and its context. Its antigen remains unidentified. This sample was included in a study of T-cell memory formation after mild COVID-19. Overall study context: TCR clusters were largely donor specific.

Via MiXCR, TCRdb re-called the 5' RACE reads, giving one row per CDR3 protein. This sample carries 250,000 to 350,000 distinct CDR3 sequences, around 15% of them seen once, and the ten largest clones take 21%. The J segment lost 5 bases and the V segment lost 6 bases, leaving 9 bases of the junction unmatched. Germline-derived CDR1 and CDR2 are LGHDT and YNNKEL (reference sequence). The CDR3 loop spans 15 amino acids. Study results and limitations: Memory cells collected pre-infection included some clones that later responded, suggesting cross-reactive memory joined. Chiefly within CM and EM were the contracting CD4+ clones; CD8+ ones were within EMRA. From day 15 to 85, contracting clones were balanced between CD4 and CD8, whereas later expanders leaned toward CD4+.

Sequences were obtained from PBMCs or a T cell subset sorted from them (not recorded which). V usage is TRBV3-1 and J usage is TRBJ2-2; TRBD1 aligns across 7 bases. The sequence was collected from a man younger than 35 who had mild COVID-19 (a few samples of this study predate the infection). Cell type and time point are not known. Written as DNA, the CDR3 is TGTGCCAGCAGTAGCGACAGGGAAGGAACCGGGGAGCTGTTTTTT. It codes for CASSSDREGTGELFF. The variable domain in full, completed from reference TRBV3-1 and TRBJ2-2, reads DTAVSQTPKYLVTQMGNDKSIKCEQNLGHDTMYWYKQDSKKFLKIMFSYNNKELIINETVPNRFSPKSPDKAHLNLHINSLELGDSAVYFCASSSDREGTGELFFGEGSRLTVL.